The 10 T cell receptor beta chains in this list originate from one sample, sequenced in a study of OX40 agonist ivuxolimab in advanced cancers. Assay used: immunoSEQ multiplex PCR; TCRdb lists only in-frame clones, some missing. The data show about 81,000 clones, 88% seen once. Sequencing used CD4+ or CD8+ T cells sorted from blood, obtained in a trial of the OX40 agonist ivuxolimab. These receptors all stem from an adult with an advanced solid tumor such as melanoma, head and neck, liver or kidney cancer.

This clone was recorded a few times. The V gene is TRBV28, the J gene TRBJ2-1; a possible D gene is TRBD1 (6 bases). The V gene's germline CDR1 is MDHEN and CDR2 SYDVKM. CDR3 length: 16 amino acids. Trimming stripped 2 bases from V and 0 bases from J, with 11 bases between. CDR3 nucleotide sequence: TGTGCCAGCAGTTTACCAGGGGTGAGCTCCTACAATGAGCAGTTCTTC. Translation: CASSLPGVSSYNEQFF. The whole variable domain, remainder taken from reference TRBV28 and TRBJ2-1, is DVKVTQSSRYLVKRTGEKVFLECVQDMDHENMFWYRQDPGLGLRLIYFSYDVKMKEKGDIPEGYSVSREKKERFSLILESASTNQTSMYLCASSLPGVSSYNEQFFGPGTRLTVL.

The CDR3 is CASSRSGRGALTYEQYF. Here the CDR3 DNA reads TGTGCCAGCAGCCGTTCTGGGCGGGGGGCCTTAACCTACGAGCAGTACTTC. The chain carries TRBV14 and TRBJ2-7; 8 bases line up with TRBD2. J was trimmed by 2 bases and V by 4 bases; bases with no gene match: 13. CDR1 and CDR2 (germline): SGHDN, FVKESK. The CDR3 loop spans 17 amino acids.

V is TRBV14 and J is TRBJ2-1; D is perhaps TRBD2 (6 bases). V shed 1 base and J shed 5 bases, with 15 bases lying between them. Germline V gene data show CDR1 as SGHDN and CDR2 as FVKESK. CDR3 length equals 16 residues. CDR3 sequence: CASSQVLGGRNNEQFF. DNA for the CDR3: TGTGCCAGCAGCCAAGTCCTTGGGGGGAGAAACAATGAGCAGTTCTTC.

This clone turned up a few times. The V call is TRBV25-1, the J call TRBJ1-1; D remains unclear. The germline V and J ends were trimmed by 8 bases and 3 bases, with 13 bases remaining between them. CDR1 and CDR2 (germline): MGHDK, SYGVNS. CDR3 size: 13 residues. DNA for the CDR3: TGTGCCAGCTCCCAGGTAGCGTACACTGAAGCTTTCTTT. This codes for CASSQVAYTEAFF.

This clone was seen more than once but under ten times. The chain links TRBV4-1 to TRBJ1-5; D remains unclear. Germline lookup yields CDR1 MGHRA and CDR2 YSYEKL. Trimming removed 4 bases from V and 4 bases from J, with 8 bases in between. The CDR3 consists of 13 residues. CDR3 sequence (DNA): TGCGCCAGCAGCCTGGTCCTTAATCAGCCCCAGCATTTT. This codes for CASSLVLNQPQHF.

The chain recombines TRBV29-1 with TRBJ1-3; tentative D call: TRBD1 (5 bases). V dropped 7 bases and J dropped 4 bases, with 11 bases sitting between them. Germline assignment: CDR1 SQVTM and CDR2 ANQGSEA. The CDR3 extends over 12 amino acids. CDR3 in amino acids: CSGGDAGNTIYF. The CDR3 nucleotides read TGCAGCGGTGGGGACGCGGGAAACACCATATATTTT. The full variable domain, rest sourced from reference TRBV29-1 and TRBJ1-3, is SAVISQKPSRDICQRGTSLTIQCQVDSQVTMMFWYRQQPGQSLTLIATANQGSEATYESGFVIDKFPISRPNLTFSTLTVSNMSPEDSSIYLCSGGDAGNTIYFGEGSWLTVV.

The chain uses TRBV5-1 and TRBJ2-6; D perhaps matches TRBD2 (6 bases). CDR1 and CDR2 (germline): SGHRS, YFSETQ. V dropped 4 bases and J dropped 2 bases, with 7 bases sitting between them. The CDR3 runs 14 residues. The CDR3 loop reads CASSRGTGANVLTF. The DNA for the CDR3 is TGCGCCAGCAGCCGGGGGACTGGGGCCAACGTCCTGACTTTC. Using reference TRBV5-1 and TRBJ2-6 for the parts outside the CDR3, the full variable domain is KAGVTQTPRYLIKTRGQQVTLSCSPISGHRSVSWYQQTPGQGLQFLFEYFSETQRNKGNFPGRFSGRQFSNSRSEMNVSTLELGDSALYLCASSRGTGANVLTFGAGSRLTVL.

This clone has only a few counts. This sequence joins TRBV4-1 and TRBJ2-2; D gene unclear. CDR1 and CDR2 (germline): MGHRA, YSYEKL. The ends were cut back, 2 bases at V and 6 bases at J, with 13 bases in the middle. The CDR3 is 15 residues long. The CDR3 DNA reads as TGCGCCAGCAGCCAAACCTTGAGCCCTCCCGGGGAGCTGTTTTTT. Translation: CASSQTLSPPGELFF.

The V gene is TRBV2, the J gene TRBJ1-2, with D perhaps matching TRBD1 (5 bases). Trimming cost V 2 bases and J 4 bases, with 17 bases left between them. The CDR3 is made up of 16 amino acids. The V gene's germline CDR1 is SNHLY and CDR2 FYNNEI. The CDR3 DNA sequence: TGTGCCAGCAGTGAACTTATTGGGGCCGGACCCTATGGCTACACCTTC. Translating gives CASSELIGAGPYGYTF. Variable domain in full (rest from reference TRBV2 and TRBJ1-2): EPEVTQTPSHQVTQMGQEVILRCVPISNHLYFYWYRQILGQKVEFLVSFYNNEISEKSEIFDDQFSVERPDGSNFTLKIRSTKLEDSAMYFCASSELIGAGPYGYTFGSGTRLTVV.

The chain recombines TRBV29-1 with TRBJ2-3; D not resolved. The germline gives CDR1 SQVTM, CDR2 ANQGSEA. The CDR3 totals 13 residues. V lost 8 bases and J 0 bases, leaving 12 bases between the germline ends. CDR3 sequence reads: CSSKRASTDTQYF. The CDR3 coding sequence is TGCAGCTCCAAAAGGGCGAGCACAGATACGCAGTATTTT.